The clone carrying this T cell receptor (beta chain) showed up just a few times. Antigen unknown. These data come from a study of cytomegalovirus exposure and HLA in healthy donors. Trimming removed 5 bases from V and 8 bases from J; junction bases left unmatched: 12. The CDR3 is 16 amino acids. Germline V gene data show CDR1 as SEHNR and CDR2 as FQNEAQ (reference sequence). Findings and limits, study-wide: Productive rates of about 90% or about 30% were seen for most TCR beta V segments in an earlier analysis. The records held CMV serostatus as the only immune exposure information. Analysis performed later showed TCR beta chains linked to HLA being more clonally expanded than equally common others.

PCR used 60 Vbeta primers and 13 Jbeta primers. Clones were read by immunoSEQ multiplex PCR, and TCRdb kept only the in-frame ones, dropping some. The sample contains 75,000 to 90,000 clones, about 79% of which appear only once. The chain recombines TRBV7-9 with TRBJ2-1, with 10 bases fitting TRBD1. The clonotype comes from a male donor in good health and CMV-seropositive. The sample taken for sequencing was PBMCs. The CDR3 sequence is CASSPDPGQGKDEQFF. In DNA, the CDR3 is TGTGCCAGCAGCCCAGATCCGGGACAGGGGAAGGATGAGCAGTTCTTC.